The 11 T cell receptor beta chains reported below all come from one sample, sequenced in a study of T cell responses to AZD1222 COVID-19 vaccine. Generated by immunoSEQ multiplex PCR, the TCRdb table keeps only in-frame clones and is missing some. Of about 130,000 clones listed, less than 90% are singletons. This material consisted of peripheral blood, taken on day 0 of AZD1222 vaccination. The source is an adult in good health.

V usage is TRBV27 and J usage is TRBJ1-1; D remains ambiguous. CDR1 is MNHEY, CDR2 SMNVEV, per germline (reference sequence). The ends were cut back, 5 bases at V and 6 bases at J, with 16 bases in the middle. The CDR3 consists of 14 residues. CDR3 coding DNA: TGTGCCAGCAGTCTAAAACGAACGGCCCCTGAAGCTTTCTTT. Translation: CASSLKRTAPEAFF.

This rearrangement joins TRBV5-6 to TRBJ1-3, with a tentative D call TRBD1 (5 bases). The CDR3 is made up of 14 amino acids. Germline V gives CDR1 SGHDT, CDR2 YYEEEE. The V and J ends lost 4 bases and 3 bases respectively, with 11 bases between them. The CDR3 is CASSLGGVGNTIYF. The CDR3, as DNA: TGTGCCAGCAGCCTCGGGGGGGTTGGAAACACCATATATTTT.

This clone was seen just once. CDR3 region: CASSYGANYGYTF. For the CDR3, the DNA is TGTGCCAGCAGTTACGGGGCCAACTATGGCTACACCTTC. The chain combines TRBV6-5 with TRBJ1-2; D perhaps matches TRBD1 (5 bases). The V end lost 2 bases, the J end lost 2 bases, and 6 bases lay between the germline ends. Per the germline V gene, CDR1 is MNHEY and CDR2 is SVGAGI. This CDR3 is 13 amino acids long.

J is TRBJ2-7 and V is TRBV6-2 or TRBV6-3; no clear D gene. The germline V gene encodes CDR1 MNHEY and CDR2 SVGEGT. V dropped 6 bases and J dropped 1 base, with 10 bases sitting between them. The CDR3 is 13 residues long. The CDR3 spells CASSSRRSYEQYF. CDR3 in DNA: TGTGCCAGCAGCTCCCGCAGGTCCTACGAGCAGTACTTC.

The rearrangement joins TRBV29-1 to TRBJ2-1; 9 positions match TRBD2. The length of the CDR3 is 15 residues. Germline CDR1 and CDR2: SQVTM and ANQGSEA. With V trimmed by 1 base and J by 4 bases, 5 bases remained unmatched. This CDR3 reads CSVEGVAGEYNEQFF. CDR3 nucleotide sequence: TGCAGCGTTGAAGGGGTAGCGGGGGAGTACAATGAGCAGTTCTTC.

The chain combines TRBV27 with TRBJ1-6; TRBD1 matches at 8 bases. Trimming removed 3 bases from V and 10 bases from J; junction bases left unmatched: 5. This CDR3 comprises 14 residues. Germline CDR1 MNHEY, CDR2 SMNVEV (reference sequence). The CDR3 DNA reads TGTGCCAGCAGTTTGCGAACAGGGGGATCACCCCTCCACTTT. This translates into CASSLRTGGSPLHF.

J is TRBJ2-3 and V is TRBV24-1, with 7 bases identical to TRBD1. Trimming at V came to 3 bases and at J to 3 bases, leaving 5 bases not matched to a gene. CDR1 is KGHDR, CDR2 SFDVKD, per germline. CDR3 length: 15 amino acids. Here the CDR3 reads CATSDLGTVTDTQYF. The CDR3 DNA reads TGTGCCACCAGTGATCTAGGGACAGTAACAGATACGCAGTATTTT.

This clone was counted once. This chain connects TRBV5-6 to TRBJ2-7; unclear D gene. The V end was cut by 0 bases, the J end by 2 bases, with 6 bases between. CDR3 length: 13 amino acids. Germline CDR1 is SGHDT and CDR2 is YYEEEE. The CDR3 DNA reads TGTGCCAGCAGCTTGGCCGGAACCTACGAGCAGTACTTC. Translated, it gives CASSLAGTYEQYF.

In its sample, this clone was seen a few times. The chain links TRBV19 to TRBJ1-1, with no clear D. The CDR3 covers 13 residues. V lost 7 bases and J 2 bases, leaving 11 bases between the germline ends. Germline CDR1 reads LNHDA; CDR2 reads SQIVND (reference sequence). The CDR3 protein is CASKDGLNTEAFF. For the CDR3, the DNA is TGTGCCAGTAAGGACGGGCTTAACACTGAAGCTTTCTTT.

This clone showed up just once. This chain connects TRBV28 to TRBJ1-4, with 7 bases identical to TRBD1. V was pared by 1 base and J by 7 bases, with 6 bases of the junction left unmatched. Germline V lookup: CDR1 MDHEN, CDR2 SYDVKM. The length of the CDR3 is 15 residues. The CDR3 sequence: CASSLSVTGSEKLFF. CDR3 nucleotide sequence: TGTGCCAGCAGTTTATCTGTGACAGGGAGTGAAAAACTGTTTTTT.

The V call is TRBV27, the J call TRBJ2-2; D possibly corresponds to TRBD2 (6 bases). The CDR3 loop spans 15 amino acids. V shed 4 bases and J shed 5 bases, with 14 bases lying between them. Looked up from germline, CDR1 is MNHEY and CDR2 is SMNVEV (reference sequence). The CDR3 region is CASSWGEVQTGELFF. CDR3 in DNA: TGTGCCAGCAGTTGGGGGGAGGTTCAAACCGGGGAGCTGTTTTTT.